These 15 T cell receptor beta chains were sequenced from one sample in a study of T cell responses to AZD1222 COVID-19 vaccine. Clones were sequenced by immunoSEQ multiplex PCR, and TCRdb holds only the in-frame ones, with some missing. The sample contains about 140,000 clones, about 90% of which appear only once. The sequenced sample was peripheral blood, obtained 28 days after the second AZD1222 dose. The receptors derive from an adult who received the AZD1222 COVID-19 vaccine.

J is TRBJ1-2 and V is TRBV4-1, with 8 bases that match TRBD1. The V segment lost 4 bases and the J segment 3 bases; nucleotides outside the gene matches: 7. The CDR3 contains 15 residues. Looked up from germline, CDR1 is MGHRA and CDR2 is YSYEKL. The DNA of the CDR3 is TGCGCCAGCAGCCGAATAAACAGGGGGGACTATGGCTACACCTTC. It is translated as CASSRINRGDYGYTF.

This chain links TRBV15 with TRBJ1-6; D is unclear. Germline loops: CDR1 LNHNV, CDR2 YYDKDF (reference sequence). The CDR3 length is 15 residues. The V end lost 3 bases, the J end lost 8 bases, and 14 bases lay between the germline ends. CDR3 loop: CATSRIGWADSPLHF. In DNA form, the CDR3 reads TGTGCCACCAGCAGGATCGGGTGGGCGGATTCACCCCTCCACTTT.

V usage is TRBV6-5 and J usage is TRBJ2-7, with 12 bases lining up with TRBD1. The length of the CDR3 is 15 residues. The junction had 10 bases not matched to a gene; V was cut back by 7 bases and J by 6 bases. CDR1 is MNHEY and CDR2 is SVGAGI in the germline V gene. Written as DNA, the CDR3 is TGTGCCAGCAACTCAGAGGGGACAGGGGGCGCCGAGCAGTACTTC. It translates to CASNSEGTGGAEQYF.

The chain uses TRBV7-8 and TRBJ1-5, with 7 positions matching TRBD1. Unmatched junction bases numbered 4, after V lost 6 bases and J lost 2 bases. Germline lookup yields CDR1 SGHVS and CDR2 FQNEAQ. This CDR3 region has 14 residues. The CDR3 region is CASSFGTGNQPQHF. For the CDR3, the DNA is TGTGCCAGCAGTTTTGGGACAGGCAATCAGCCCCAGCATTTT.

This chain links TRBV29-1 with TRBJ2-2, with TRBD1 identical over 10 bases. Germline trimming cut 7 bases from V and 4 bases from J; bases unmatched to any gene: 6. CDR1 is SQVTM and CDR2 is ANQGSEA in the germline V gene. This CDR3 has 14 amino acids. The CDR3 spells CSGQGALFTGELFF. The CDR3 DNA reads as TGCAGCGGACAGGGGGCCCTTTTCACCGGGGAGCTGTTTTTT.

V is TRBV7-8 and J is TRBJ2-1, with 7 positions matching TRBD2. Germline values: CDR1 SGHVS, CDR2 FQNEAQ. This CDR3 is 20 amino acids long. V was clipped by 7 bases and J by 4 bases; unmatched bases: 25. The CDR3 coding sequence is TGTGCCAGCACCCAATCGGGCCTAGCGGAGAGTCATCGGGGTTACAATGAGCAGTTCTTC. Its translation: CASTQSGLAESHRGYNEQFF.

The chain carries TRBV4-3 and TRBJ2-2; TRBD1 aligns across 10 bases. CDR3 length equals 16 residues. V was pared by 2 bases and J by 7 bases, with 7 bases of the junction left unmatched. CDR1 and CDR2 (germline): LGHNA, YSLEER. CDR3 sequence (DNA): TGCGCCAGCAGCCAATCCGGGACAGGGGCCTACGGGGAGCTGTTTTTT. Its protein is CASSQSGTGAYGELFF.

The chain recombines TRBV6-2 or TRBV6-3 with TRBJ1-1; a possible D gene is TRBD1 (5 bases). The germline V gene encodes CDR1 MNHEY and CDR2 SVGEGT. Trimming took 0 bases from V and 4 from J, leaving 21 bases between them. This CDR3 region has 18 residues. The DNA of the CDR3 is TGTGCCAGCAGTTACTCGACAAGCGTTCGGGGAGGGGTCACTGAAGCTTTCTTT. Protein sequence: CASSYSTSVRGGVTEAFF.

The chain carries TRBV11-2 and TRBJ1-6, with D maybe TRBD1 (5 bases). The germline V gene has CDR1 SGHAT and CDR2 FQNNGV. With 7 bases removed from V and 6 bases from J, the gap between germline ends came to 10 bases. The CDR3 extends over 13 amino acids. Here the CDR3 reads CASTTQVNSPLHF. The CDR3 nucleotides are TGTGCCAGCACCACACAGGTTAATTCACCCCTCCACTTT.

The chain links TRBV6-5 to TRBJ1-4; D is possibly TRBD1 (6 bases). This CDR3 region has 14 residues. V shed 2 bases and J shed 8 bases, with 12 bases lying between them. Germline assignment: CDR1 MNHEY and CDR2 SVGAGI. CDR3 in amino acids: CASSYTGPGEKLFF. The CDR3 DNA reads TGTGCCAGCAGTTACACAGGGCCGGGGGAAAAACTGTTTTTT.

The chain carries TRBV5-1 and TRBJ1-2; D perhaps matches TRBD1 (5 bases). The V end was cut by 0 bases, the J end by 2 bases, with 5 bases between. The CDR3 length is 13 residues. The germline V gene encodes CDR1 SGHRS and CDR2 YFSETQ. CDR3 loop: CASSLEGNYGYTF. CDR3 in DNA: TGCGCCAGCAGCTTGGAGGGGAACTATGGCTACACCTTC.

This chain's CDR3 is CASSLWDRGETQYF. CDR3 bases: TGCGCCAGCAGCTTATGGGACAGGGGGGAGACCCAGTACTTC. This chain joins TRBV5-1 and TRBJ2-5; 11 positions agree with TRBD1. Germline CDR1 reads SGHRS; CDR2 reads YFSETQ. The trim removed 2 bases at V and 5 bases at J, leaving 2 bases unmatched. The CDR3 contains 14 residues.

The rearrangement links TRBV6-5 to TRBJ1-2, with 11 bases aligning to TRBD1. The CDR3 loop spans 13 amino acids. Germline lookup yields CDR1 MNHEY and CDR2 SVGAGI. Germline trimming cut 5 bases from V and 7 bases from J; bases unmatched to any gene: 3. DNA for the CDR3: TGTGCCAGCAGTAGGGACAGGGGGACTGGCTACACCTTC. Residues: CASSRDRGTGYTF.

CDR3 sequence (DNA): TGTGCCAGCGGGGCGAGGAACACTGAAGCTTTCTTT. As protein: CASGARNTEAFF. The chain combines TRBV27 with TRBJ1-1; a weak D match, TRBD1 (5 bases). Trimming removed 8 bases at V and 1 base at J, with 8 bases between. The CDR3 is made up of 12 amino acids. CDR1 is MNHEY and CDR2 is SMNVEV in the germline V gene (reference sequence).

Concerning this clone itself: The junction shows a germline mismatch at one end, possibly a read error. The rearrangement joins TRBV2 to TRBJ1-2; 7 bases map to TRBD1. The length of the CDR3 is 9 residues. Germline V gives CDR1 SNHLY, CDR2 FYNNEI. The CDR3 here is CASSGQGAF. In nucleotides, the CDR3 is TGTGCCAGCAGTGGCCAGGGGGCCTTC.